This T cell receptor (beta chain) was documented in a study of T cell clonality in common variable immunodeficiency. General study points: Shared TCRbeta clones were fewer between CVID subjects than controls. Patient heterogeneity in the CVID cohort limited correlations between repertoire features and clinical complications.

This clone was observed at least ten times. Its antigen remains unidentified. The CDR3 end is not reached by the read, which stops 3 residues before it; the germline J gene fills it in. CDR1 GTSNPN and CDR2 SVGIG come from the germline V gene (reference sequence). V gave up 0 bases and J gave up 0 bases, with 8 bases separating them. This CDR3 has 14 amino acids. The repertoire was sequenced with immunoSEQ multiplex PCR; TCRdb's copy has only in-frame clones and lacks some. Observed in the sample are approximately 81,000 clones, none of them singletons. The sample comprised peripheral blood mononuclear cells. The V call is TRBV30, the J call TRBJ1-2, with D hard to call. The source of this sequence is a person aged 18 to 69 in good health. The CDR3 sequence: CAWSVSGPNYGYTF. The sequenced part of the CDR3 DNA is TGTGCCTGGAGTGTCTCTGGGCCTAACTATGGC.